This is a list of T cell receptor beta chains from one sample in a study of blood T cell repertoires in COVID-19. Profiling relied on immunoSEQ multiplex PCR, and the TCRdb table lists in-frame clones only, not all of them. Here the sample spans under 300,000 clones, around 89% being singletons. Sequencing was carried out using PBMCs or T cells enriched from blood (not recorded which). The receptors were sampled from a man aged 40-55 years who had recovered from COVID-19. Both conserved end residues are part of each CDR3. Where a row states a size, it is once, few, many or the class of an expanded clone; other rows omit it.

TRBV9 | 16 | - | CASSVRTSGGAWEQFF
TRBV7-8 | 12 | - | CASSFRQGKAFF
TRBV7-2 | 15 | once | CASSFQTGANYGYTF
TRBV7-2 | 17 | - | CASSLAGLDRGGTEAFF
TRBV2 | 14 | - | CASIGWGENNEQFF
TRBV3-1/TRBV3-2 | 17 | - | CASSQPFLKGAGNTIYF
TRBV4-1 | 15 | - | CASSQDWDRGYGYTF
TRBV5-6 | 14 | - | CASSLSQGVGGYTF
TRBV3-1/TRBV3-2 | 15 | many | CASSRMGLGTDTQYF
TRBV6-5 | 16 | - | CASSYYPKAGKNIQYF
TRBV2 | 15 | - | CASSEISGGNYGYTF
TRBV2 | 14 | - | CASNHYDRGDGYTF
TRBV6-2/TRBV6-3 | 16 | - | CASSYRRYGRPYEQYF
TRBV6-2/TRBV6-3 | 17 | - | CASSYPRTEYSNQPQHF
TRBV27 | 14 | once | CASSLSRGNQPQHF
TRBV30 | 15 | few | CAWSWNKKGFYEQYF
TRBV7-2 | 14 | - | CASSSRGNTDTQYF
TRBV7-9 | 19 | - | CASSLDLTARSGPQETQYF
TRBV5-1 | 14 | - | CASSLAGGTDTQYF
TRBV10-2 | 14 | - | CASSDWGESTEAFF
TRBV19 | 20 | - | CASSIWIPQSTGGFSETQYF
TRBV5-5 | 15 | medium-sized | CASTPLTSGSYEQYF
TRBV6-5 | 12 | once | CASNRANQPQHF
TRBV6-5 | 16 | - | CASSYSSGGPYNEQFF
TRBV9 | 15 | - | CASSAGLAATGELFF
TRBV10-1 | 15 | - | CASSESLTSSRELFF
TRBV19 | 15 | - | CASSLSQGGSYGYTF
TRBV7-7 | 15 | - | CASSLRASPQYEQYF
TRBV19 | 15 | - | CASSIGPGQNYGYTF
TRBV5-1 | 15 | - | CASSTELAYTDTQYF
TRBV30 | 15 | - | CAWRNRGSSGNTIYF
TRBV7-2 | 16 | - | CASSPRLAGVYNEQFF
TRBV3-1/TRBV3-2 | 12 | - | CASSHDRAEQYF
TRBV7-2 | 16 | once | CASSSTRGVGYSPLHF
TRBV3-1/TRBV3-2 | 15 | - | CASSQGTGVPYEQYF
TRBV30 | 14 | few | CARARTGVNTEAFF
TRBV27 | 19 | - | CASSRKPGLAGGRGVEQFF
TRBV10-3 | 15 | - | CAISATDREGNEQFF
TRBV18 | 13 | - | CASSRDSSYEQYF
TRBV6-5 | 14 | - | CASRDTGGFDGYTF